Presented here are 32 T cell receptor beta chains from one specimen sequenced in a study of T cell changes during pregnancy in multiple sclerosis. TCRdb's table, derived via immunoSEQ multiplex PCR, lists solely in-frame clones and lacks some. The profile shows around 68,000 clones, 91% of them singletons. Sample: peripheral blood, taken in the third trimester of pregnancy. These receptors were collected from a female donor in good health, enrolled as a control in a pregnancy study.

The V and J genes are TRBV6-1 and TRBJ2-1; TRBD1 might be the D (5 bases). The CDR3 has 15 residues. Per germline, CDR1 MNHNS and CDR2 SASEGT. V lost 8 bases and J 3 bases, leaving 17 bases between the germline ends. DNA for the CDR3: TGTGCCAGCTTACGCCTGGGGCTTTTCTACAATGAGCAGTTCTTC. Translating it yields CASLRLGLFYNEQFF.

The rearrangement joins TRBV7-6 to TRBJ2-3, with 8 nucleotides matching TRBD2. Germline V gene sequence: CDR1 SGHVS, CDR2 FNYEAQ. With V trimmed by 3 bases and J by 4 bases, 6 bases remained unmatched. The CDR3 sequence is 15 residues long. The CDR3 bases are TGTGCCAGCAGCTTCACGGGGGGGCCGGCAGATACGCAGTATTTT. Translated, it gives CASSFTGGPADTQYF.

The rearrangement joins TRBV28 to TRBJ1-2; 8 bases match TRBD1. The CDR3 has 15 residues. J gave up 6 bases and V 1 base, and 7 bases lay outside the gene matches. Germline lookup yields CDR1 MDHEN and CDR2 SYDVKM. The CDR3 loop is CASSLFGTGQDGYTF. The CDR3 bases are TGTGCCAGCAGTTTATTTGGGACAGGTCAGGATGGCTACACCTTC.

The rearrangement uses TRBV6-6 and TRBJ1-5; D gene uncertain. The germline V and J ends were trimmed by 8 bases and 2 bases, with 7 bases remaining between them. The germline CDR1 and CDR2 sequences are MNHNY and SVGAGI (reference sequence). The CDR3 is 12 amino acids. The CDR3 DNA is TGTGCCAGCTCCGGGGGCAATCAGCCCCAGCATTTT. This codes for CASSGGNQPQHF.

As DNA, the CDR3 is TGTGCCAGCAGCTCGGGACAGGGGTACAATCAGCCCCAGCATTTT. It codes for CASSSGQGYNQPQHF. The genes are TRBV7-9 and TRBJ1-5, with TRBD1 matching 10 bases. J gave up 3 bases and V 4 bases, and 3 bases lay outside the gene matches. Per germline, CDR1 SEHNR and CDR2 FQNEAQ (reference sequence). This CDR3 is built from 15 residues.

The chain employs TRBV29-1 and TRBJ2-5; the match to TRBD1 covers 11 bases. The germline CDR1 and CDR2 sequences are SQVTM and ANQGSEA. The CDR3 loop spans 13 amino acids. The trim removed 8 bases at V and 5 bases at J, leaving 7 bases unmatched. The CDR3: CSLGQGVGETQYF. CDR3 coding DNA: TGCAGCTTGGGACAGGGGGTTGGGGAGACCCAGTACTTC.

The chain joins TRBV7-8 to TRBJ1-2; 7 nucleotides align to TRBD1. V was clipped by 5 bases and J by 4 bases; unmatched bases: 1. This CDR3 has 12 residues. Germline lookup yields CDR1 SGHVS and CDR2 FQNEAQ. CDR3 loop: CASSDRAYGYTF. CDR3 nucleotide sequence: TGTGCCAGCAGCGACAGGGCCTATGGCTACACCTTC.

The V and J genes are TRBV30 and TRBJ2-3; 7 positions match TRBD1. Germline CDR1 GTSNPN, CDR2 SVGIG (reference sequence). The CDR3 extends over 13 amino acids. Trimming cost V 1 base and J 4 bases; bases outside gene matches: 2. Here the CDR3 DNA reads TGTGCCTGGAGTGCAGACAGGGCAGATACGCAGTATTTT. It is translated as CAWSADRADTQYF.

CDR3 nucleotide sequence: TGTGCCAGCAGCTCTTTCGGGGCGGGGAGGAACTACGAGCAGTACTTC. Protein sequence: CASSSFGAGRNYEQYF. This chain links TRBV6-6 with TRBJ2-7, with D possibly matching TRBD2 (6 bases). Trimming left V 6 bases short and J 3 bases short, with 21 bases between. This CDR3 contains 16 residues. CDR1 and CDR2 from the germline V gene are MNHNY and SVGAGI (reference sequence).

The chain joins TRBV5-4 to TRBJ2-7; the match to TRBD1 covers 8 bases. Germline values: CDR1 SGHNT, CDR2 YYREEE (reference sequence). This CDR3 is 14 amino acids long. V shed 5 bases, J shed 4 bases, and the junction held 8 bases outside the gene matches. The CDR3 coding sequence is TGTGCCAGCAGGGAGGGACAGGAGAAATACGAGCAGTACTTC. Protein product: CASREGQEKYEQYF.

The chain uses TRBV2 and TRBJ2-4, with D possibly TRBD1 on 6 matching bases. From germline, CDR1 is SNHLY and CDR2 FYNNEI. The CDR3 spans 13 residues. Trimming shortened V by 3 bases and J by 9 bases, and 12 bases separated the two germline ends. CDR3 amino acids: CASSEYRAAIQYF. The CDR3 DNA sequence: TGTGCCAGCAGTGAGTACAGGGCGGCCATTCAGTACTTC.

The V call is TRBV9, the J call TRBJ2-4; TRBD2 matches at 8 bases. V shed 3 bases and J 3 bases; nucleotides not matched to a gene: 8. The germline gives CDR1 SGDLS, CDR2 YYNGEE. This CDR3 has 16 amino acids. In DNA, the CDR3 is TGTGCCAGCAGCGCGACGGGGGGGGTTGTCAAAAACATTCAGTACTTC. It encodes CASSATGGVVKNIQYF. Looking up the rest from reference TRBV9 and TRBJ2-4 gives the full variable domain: DSGVTQTPKHLITATGQRVTLRCSPRSGDLSVYWYQQSLDQGLQFLIQYYNGEERAKGNILERFSAQQFPDLHSELNLSSLELGDSALYFCASSATGGVVKNIQYFGAGTRLSVL.

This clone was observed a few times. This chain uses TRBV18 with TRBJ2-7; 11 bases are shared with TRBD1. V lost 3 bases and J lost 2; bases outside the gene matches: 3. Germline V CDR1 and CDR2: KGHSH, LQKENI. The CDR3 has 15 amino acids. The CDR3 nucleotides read TGTGCCAGCTCACCGAAGGACAGGGGGCCCTACGAGCAGTACTTC. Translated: CASSPKDRGPYEQYF.

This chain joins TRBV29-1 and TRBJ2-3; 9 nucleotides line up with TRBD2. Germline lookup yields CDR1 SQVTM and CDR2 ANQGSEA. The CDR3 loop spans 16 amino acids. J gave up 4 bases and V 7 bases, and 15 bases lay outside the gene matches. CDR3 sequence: CSAARFAGGPADTQYF. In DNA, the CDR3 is TGCAGCGCCGCAAGATTTGCGGGGGGGCCGGCAGATACGCAGTATTTT.

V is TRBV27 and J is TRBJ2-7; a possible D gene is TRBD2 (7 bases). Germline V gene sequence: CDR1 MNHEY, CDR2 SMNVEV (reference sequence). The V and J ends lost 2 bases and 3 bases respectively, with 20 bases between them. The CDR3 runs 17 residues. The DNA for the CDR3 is TGTGCCAGCAGTTTAGGGGGGGGGCCGCCCTTCGGCTACGAGCAGTACTTC. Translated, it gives CASSLGGGPPFGYEQYF.

Here the CDR3 DNA reads TGTGCCACCAGCAGAGTTGGAGGGGGCCCCATGAACACTGAAGCTTTCTTT. Its protein is CATSRVGGGPMNTEAFF. The chain couples TRBV15 to TRBJ1-1; 7 bases fit TRBD1. V lost 1 base to trimming and J lost 0 bases; unmatched junction nucleotides: 8. CDR3 length equals 17 residues. CDR1 is LNHNV, CDR2 YYDKDF, per germline (reference sequence).

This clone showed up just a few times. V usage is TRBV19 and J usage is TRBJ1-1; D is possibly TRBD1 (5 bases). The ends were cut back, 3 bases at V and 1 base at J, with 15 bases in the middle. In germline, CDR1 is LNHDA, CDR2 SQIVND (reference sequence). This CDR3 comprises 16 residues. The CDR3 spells CASSIRGARENTEAFF. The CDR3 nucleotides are TGTGCCAGTAGTATCCGCGGGGCACGAGAGAACACTGAAGCTTTCTTT.

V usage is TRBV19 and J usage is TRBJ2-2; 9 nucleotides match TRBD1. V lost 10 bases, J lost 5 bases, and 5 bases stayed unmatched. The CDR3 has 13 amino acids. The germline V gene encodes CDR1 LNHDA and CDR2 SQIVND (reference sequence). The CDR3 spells CAIHGQGTGELFF. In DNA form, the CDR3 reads TGTGCCATCCATGGACAGGGGACCGGGGAGCTGTTTTTT.

Here the CDR3 reads CASSQGGVLGYEQYF. CDR3 nucleotide sequence: TGTGCCAGCAGCCAAGGGGGGGTCCTCGGCTACGAGCAGTACTTC. The J gene is TRBJ2-7, the V gene TRBV4-2; D is perhaps TRBD2 (6 bases). Trimming took 1 base from V and 3 from J, leaving 13 bases between them. Per germline, CDR1 LGHNA and CDR2 YNFKEQ. This CDR3 region has 15 residues.

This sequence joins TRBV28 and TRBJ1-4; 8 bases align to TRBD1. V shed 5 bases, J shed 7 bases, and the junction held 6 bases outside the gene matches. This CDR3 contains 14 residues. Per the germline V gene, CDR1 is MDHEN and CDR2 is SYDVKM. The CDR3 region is CASSLDRVVEKLFF. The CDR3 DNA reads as TGTGCCAGCAGTCTGGACAGGGTCGTTGAAAAACTGTTTTTT. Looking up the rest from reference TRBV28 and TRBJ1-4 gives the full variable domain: DVKVTQSSRYLVKRTGEKVFLECVQDMDHENMFWYRQDPGLGLRLIYFSYDVKMKEKGDIPEGYSVSREKKERFSLILESASTNQTSMYLCASSLDRVVEKLFFGSGTQLSVL.

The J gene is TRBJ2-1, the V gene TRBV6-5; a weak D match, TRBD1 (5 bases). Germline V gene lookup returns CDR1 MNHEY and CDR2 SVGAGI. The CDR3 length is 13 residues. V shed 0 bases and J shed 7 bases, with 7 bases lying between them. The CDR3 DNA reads TGTGCCAGCAGTTACTCACAGGTTAATGAGCAGTTCTTC. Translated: CASSYSQVNEQFF.

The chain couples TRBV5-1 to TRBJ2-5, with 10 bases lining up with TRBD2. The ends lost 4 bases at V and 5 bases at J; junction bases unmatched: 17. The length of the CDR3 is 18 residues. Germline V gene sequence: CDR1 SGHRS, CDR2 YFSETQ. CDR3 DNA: TGCGCCAGCAGCCCGGCCCCTGTAGTAGCGGGAGGCGGGGAGACCCAGTACTTC. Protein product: CASSPAPVVAGGGETQYF.

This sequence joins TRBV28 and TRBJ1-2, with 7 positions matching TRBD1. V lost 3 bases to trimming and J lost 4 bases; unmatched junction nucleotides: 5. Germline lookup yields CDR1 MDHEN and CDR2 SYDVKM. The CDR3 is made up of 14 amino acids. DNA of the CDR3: TGTGCCAGCAGTTTGGGACAGAGGCGCTATGGCTACACCTTC. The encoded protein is CASSLGQRRYGYTF.

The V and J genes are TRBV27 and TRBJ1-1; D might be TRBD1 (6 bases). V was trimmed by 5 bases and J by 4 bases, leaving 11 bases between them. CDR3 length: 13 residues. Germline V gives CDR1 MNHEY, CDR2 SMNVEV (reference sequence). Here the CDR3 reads CASSLDRSTEAFF. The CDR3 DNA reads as TGTGCCAGCAGTCTAGACAGGAGCACTGAAGCTTTCTTT.

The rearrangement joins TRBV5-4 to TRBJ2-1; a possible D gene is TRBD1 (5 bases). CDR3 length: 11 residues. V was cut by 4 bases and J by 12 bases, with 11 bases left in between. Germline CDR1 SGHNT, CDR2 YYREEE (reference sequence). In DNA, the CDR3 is TGTGCCAGCAGCGGTGCCCAGGGGCAGTTCTTC. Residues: CASSGAQGQFF.

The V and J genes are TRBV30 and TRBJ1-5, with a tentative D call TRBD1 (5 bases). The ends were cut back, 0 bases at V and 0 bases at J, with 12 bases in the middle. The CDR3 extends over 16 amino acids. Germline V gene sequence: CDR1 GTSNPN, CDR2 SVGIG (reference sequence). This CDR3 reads CAWSVQGRDSNQPQHF. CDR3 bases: TGTGCCTGGAGTGTACAAGGCAGGGATAGCAATCAGCCCCAGCATTTT.

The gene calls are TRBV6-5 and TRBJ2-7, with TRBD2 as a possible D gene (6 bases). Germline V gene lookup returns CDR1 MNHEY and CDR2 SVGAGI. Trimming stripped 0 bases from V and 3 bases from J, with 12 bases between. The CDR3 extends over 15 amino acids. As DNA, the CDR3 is TGTGCCAGCAGTTACTCTTTGGTGGGACTCTACGAGCAGTACTTC. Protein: CASSYSLVGLYEQYF.

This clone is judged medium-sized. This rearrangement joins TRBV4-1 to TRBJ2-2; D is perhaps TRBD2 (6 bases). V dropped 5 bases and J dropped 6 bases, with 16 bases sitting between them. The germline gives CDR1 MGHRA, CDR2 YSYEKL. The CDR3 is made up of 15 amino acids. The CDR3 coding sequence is TGCGCCAGCAGCGAAAGCGGGCGGGACGCCGGGGAGCTGTTTTTT. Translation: CASSESGRDAGELFF.

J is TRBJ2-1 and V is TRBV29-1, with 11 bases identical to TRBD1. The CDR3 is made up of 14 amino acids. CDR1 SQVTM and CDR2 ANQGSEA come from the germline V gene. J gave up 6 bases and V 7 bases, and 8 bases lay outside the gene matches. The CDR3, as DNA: TGCAGCGGGGGATGGGGGACAGGGGGCAATGAGCAGTTCTTC. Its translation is CSGGWGTGGNEQFF.

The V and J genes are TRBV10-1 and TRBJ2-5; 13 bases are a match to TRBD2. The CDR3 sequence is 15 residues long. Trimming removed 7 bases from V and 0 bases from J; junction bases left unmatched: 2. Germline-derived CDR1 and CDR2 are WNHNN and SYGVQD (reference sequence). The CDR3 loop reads CASTTSGRDQETQYF. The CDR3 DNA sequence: TGCGCCAGCACAACTAGCGGGAGGGACCAAGAGACCCAGTACTTC.

The CDR3 region has the DNA TGTGCCAGCAGTGAAAGCGGTCCTACCTACGAGCAGTACTTC. It encodes CASSESGPTYEQYF. The chain carries TRBV6-1 and TRBJ2-7; D is perhaps TRBD2 (5 bases). The V end lost 2 bases, the J end lost 2 bases, and 10 bases lay between the germline ends. Germline V gene sequence: CDR1 MNHNS, CDR2 SASEGT. CDR3 length: 14 amino acids.

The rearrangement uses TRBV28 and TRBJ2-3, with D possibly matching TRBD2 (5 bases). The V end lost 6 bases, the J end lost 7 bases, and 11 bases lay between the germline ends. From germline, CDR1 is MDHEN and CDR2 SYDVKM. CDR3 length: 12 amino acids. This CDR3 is CASSLPGYTQYF. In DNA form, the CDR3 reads TGTGCCAGCAGCCTACCGGGGTATACGCAGTATTTT. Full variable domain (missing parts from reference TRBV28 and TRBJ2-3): DVKVTQSSRYLVKRTGEKVFLECVQDMDHENMFWYRQDPGLGLRLIYFSYDVKMKEKGDIPEGYSVSREKKERFSLILESASTNQTSMYLCASSLPGYTQYFGPGTRLTVL.